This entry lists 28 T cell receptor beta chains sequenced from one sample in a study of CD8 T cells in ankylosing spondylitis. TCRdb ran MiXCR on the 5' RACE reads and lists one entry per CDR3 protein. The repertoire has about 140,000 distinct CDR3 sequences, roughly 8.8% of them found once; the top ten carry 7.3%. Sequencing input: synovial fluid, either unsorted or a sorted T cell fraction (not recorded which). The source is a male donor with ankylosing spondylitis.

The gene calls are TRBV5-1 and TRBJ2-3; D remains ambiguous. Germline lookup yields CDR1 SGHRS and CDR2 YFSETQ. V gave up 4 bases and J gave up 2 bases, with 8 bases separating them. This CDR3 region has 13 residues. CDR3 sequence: CASSIRTTDTQYF. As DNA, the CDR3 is TGCGCCAGCAGCATTCGGACCACAGATACGCAGTATTTT. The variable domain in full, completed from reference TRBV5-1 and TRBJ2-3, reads KAGVTQTPRYLIKTRGQQVTLSCSPISGHRSVSWYQQTPGQGLQFLFEYFSETQRNKGNFPGRFSGRQFSNSRSEMNVSTLELGDSALYLCASSIRTTDTQYFGPGTRLTVL.

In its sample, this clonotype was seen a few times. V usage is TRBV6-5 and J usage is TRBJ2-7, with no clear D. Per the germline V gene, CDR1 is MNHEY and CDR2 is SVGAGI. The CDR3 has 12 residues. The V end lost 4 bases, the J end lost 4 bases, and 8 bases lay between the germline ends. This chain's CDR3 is CASSSFGYEQYF. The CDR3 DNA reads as TGTGCCAGCAGTTCATTTGGATACGAGCAGTACTTC.

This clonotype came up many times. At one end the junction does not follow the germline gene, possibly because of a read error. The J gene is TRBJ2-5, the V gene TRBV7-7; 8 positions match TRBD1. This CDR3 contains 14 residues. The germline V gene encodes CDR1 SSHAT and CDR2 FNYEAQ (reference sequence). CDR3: CASSPRGRGETQYF. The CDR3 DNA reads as TGTGCTAGCAGCCCCAGGGGGCGCGGAGAGACCCAGTACTTC.

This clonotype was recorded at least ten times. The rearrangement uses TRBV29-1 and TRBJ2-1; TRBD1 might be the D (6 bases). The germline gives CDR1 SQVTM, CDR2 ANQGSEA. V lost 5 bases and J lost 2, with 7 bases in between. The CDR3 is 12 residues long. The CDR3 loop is CSVTGPYNEQFF. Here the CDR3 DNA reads TGCAGCGTTACAGGGCCCTACAATGAGCAGTTCTTC.

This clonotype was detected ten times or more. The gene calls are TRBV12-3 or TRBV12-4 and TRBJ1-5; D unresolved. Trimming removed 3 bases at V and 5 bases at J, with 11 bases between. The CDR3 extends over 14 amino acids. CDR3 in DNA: TGTGCCAGCAGTTTGGCTAGGGTTGATCAGCCCCAGCATTTT. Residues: CASSLARVDQPQHF.

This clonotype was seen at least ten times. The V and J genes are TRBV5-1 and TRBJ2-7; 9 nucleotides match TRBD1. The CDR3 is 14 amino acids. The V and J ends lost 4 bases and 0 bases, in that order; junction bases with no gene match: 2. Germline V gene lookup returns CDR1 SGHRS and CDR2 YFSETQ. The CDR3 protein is CASSRTGDSYEQYF. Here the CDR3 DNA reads TGCGCCAGCAGCCGGACAGGGGACTCCTACGAGCAGTACTTC.

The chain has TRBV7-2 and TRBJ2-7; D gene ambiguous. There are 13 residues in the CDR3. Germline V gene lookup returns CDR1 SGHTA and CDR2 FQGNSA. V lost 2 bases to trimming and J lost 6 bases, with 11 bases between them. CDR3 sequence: CASSLQARGEQYF. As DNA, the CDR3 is TGTGCCAGCAGCTTACAGGCCCGAGGCGAGCAGTACTTC.

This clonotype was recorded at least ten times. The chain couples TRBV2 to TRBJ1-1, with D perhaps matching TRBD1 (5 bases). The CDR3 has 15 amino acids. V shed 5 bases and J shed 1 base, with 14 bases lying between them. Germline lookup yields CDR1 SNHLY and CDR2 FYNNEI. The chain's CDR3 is CASSHGDSQNTEAFF. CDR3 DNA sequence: TGTGCCAGCAGTCATGGGGACTCTCAGAACACTGAAGCTTTCTTT. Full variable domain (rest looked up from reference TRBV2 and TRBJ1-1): EPEVTQTPSHQVTQMGQEVILRCVPISNHLYFYWYRQILGQKVEFLVSFYNNEISEKSEIFDDQFSVERPDGSNFTLKIRSTKLEDSAMYFCASSHGDSQNTEAFFGQGTRLTVV.

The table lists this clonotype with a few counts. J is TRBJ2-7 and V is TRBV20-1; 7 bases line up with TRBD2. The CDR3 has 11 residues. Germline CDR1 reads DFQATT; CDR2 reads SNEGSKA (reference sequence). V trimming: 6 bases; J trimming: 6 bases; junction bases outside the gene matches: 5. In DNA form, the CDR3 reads TGCAGTGCGGTGGGGGGGGGCGAGCAGTACTTC. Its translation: CSAVGGGEQYF.

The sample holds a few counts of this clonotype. The CDR3 DNA reads TGCAGTGCTAGAGATGTCGGGGGGGCCTGGGAGACCCAGTACTTC. Its translation is CSARDVGGAWETQYF. This sequence joins TRBV20-1 and TRBJ2-5, with 8 bases identical to TRBD2. The CDR3 loop spans 15 amino acids. CDR1 is DFQATT, CDR2 SNEGSKA, per germline (reference sequence). After removal of 0 bases from V and 5 bases from J, the junction contained 8 bases not matched to a gene.

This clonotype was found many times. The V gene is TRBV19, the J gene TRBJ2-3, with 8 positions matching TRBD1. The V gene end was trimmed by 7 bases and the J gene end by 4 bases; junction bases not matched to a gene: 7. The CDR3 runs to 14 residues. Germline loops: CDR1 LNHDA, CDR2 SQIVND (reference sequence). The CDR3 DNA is TGTGCCAGTACCGACAGGGGCAGTGCAGATACGCAGTATTTT. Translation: CASTDRGSADTQYF.

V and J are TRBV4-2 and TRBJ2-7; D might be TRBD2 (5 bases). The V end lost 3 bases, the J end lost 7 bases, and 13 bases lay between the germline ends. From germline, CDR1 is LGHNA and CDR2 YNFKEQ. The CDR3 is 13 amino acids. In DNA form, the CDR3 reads TGTGCCAGCAGCCACAACTGGGCGGGTGAGCAGTACTTC. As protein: CASSHNWAGEQYF.

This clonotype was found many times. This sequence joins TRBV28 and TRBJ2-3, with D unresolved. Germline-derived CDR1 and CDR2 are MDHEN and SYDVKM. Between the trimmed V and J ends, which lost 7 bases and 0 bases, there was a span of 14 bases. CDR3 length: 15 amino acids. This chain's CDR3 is CASTPGLMSTDTQYF. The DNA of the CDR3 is TGTGCCAGCACCCCCGGTTTAATGAGCACAGATACGCAGTATTTT.

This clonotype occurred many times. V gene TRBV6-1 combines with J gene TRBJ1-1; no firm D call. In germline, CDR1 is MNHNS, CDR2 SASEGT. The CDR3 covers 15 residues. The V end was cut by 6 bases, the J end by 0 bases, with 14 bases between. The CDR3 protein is CASSPRPYMNTEAFF. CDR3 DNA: TGTGCCAGCAGCCCCCGGCCGTACATGAACACTGAAGCTTTCTTT.

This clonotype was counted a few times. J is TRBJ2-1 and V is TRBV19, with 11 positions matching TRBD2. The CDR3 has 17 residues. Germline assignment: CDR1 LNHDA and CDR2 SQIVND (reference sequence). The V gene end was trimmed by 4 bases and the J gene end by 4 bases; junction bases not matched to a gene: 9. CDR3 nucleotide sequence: TGTGCCAGTAGTACCTTAGCGGGAGGGCCTTCTTACAATGAGCAGTTCTTC. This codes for CASSTLAGGPSYNEQFF.

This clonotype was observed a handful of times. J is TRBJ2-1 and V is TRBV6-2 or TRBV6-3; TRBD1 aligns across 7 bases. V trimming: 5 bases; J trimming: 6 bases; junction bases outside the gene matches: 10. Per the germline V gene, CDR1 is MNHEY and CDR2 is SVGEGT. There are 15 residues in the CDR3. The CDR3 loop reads CASSTTPGGPNEQFF. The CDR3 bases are TGTGCCAGCAGTACGACTCCAGGGGGACCCAATGAGCAGTTCTTC.

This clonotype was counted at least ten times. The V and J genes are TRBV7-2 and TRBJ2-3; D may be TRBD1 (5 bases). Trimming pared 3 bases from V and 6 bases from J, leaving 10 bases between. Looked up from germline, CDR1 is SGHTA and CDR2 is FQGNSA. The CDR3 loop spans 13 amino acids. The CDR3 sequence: CASSFQGVDTQYF. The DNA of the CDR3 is TGTGCCAGCAGCTTCCAGGGTGTGGATACGCAGTATTTT.

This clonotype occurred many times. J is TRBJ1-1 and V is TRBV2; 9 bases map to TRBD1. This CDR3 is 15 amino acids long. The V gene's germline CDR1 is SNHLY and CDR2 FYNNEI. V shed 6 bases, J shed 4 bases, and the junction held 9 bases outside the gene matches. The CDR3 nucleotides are TGTGCCAGCAGCGCCCCGGGACAGGGTAGCACTGAAGCTTTCTTT. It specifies CASSAPGQGSTEAFF.

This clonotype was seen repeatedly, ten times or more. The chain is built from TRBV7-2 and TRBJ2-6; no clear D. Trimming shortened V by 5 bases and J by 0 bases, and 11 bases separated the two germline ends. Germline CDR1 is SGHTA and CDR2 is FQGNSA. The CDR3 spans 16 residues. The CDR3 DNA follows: TGTGCCAGCAGCCAAAGAGGAAGCTCTGGGGCCAACGTCCTGACTTTC. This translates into CASSQRGSSGANVLTF.

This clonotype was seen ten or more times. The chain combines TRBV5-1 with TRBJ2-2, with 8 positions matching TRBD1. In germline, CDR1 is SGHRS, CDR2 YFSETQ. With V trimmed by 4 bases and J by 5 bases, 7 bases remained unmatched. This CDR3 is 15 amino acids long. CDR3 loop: CASSPGTGLTGELFF. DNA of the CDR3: TGCGCCAGCAGCCCGGGGACAGGTCTAACCGGGGAGCTGTTTTTT. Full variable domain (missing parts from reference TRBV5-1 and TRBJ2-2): KAGVTQTPRYLIKTRGQQVTLSCSPISGHRSVSWYQQTPGQGLQFLFEYFSETQRNKGNFPGRFSGRQFSNSRSEMNVSTLELGDSALYLCASSPGTGLTGELFFGEGSRLTVL.

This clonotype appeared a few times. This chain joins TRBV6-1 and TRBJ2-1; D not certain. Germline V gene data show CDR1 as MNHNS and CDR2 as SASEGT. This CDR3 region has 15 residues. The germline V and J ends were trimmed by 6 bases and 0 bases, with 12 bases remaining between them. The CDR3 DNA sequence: TGTGCCAGCAGCGTTATGGACCACTCCTACAATGAGCAGTTCTTC. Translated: CASSVMDHSYNEQFF.

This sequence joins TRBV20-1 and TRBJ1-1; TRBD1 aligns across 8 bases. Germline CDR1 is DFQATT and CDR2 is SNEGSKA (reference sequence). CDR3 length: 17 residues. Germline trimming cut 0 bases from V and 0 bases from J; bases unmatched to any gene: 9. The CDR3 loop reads CSARDLATGALNTEAFF. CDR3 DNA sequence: TGCAGTGCTAGAGATCTAGCGACAGGGGCACTGAACACTGAAGCTTTCTTT.

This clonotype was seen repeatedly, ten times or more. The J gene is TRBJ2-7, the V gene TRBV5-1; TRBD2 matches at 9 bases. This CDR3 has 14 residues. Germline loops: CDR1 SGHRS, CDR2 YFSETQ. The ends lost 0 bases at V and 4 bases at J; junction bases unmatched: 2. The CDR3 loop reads CASSLDAGGYEQYF. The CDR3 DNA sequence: TGCGCCAGCAGCTTGGATGCGGGAGGGTACGAGCAGTACTTC.

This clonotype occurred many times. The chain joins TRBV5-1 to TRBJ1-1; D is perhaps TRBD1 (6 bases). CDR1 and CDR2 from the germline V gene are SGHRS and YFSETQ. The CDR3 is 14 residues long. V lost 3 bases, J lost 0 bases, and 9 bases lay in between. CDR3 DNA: TGCGCCAGCAGCTCCGGACAGCTGAACACTGAAGCTTTCTTT. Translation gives CASSSGQLNTEAFF.

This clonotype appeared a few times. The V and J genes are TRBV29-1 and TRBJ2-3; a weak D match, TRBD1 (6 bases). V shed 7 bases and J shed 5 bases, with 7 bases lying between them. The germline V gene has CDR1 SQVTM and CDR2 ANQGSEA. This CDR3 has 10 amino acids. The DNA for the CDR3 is TGCAGCGGGACAGTAGATACGCAGTATTTT. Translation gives CSGTVDTQYF.

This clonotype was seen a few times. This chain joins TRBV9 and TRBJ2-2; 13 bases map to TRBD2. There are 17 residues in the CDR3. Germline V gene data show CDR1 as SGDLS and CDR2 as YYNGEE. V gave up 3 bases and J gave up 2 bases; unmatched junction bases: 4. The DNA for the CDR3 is TGTGCCAGCAGCGAGGGACTAGCGGGGTCAAACACCGGGGAGCTGTTTTTT. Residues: CASSEGLAGSNTGELFF.

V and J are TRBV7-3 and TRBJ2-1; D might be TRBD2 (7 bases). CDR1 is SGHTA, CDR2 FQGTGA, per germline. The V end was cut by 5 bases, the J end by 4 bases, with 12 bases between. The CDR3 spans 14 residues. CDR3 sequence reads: CASSRGASYNEQFF. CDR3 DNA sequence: TGTGCCAGCAGCCGGGGGGCAAGTTACAATGAGCAGTTCTTC.

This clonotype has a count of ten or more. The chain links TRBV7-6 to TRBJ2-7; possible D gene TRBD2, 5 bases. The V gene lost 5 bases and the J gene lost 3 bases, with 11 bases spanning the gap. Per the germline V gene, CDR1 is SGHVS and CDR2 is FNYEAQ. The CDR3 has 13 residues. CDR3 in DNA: TGTGCCAGCAGCCTTGACGGGATCTACGAGCAGTACTTC. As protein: CASSLDGIYEQYF. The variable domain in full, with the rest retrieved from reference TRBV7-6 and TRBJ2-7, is GAGVSQSPRYKVTKRGQDVALRCDPISGHVSLYWYRQALGQGPEFLTYFNYEAQQDKSGLPNDRFSAERPEGSISTLTIQRTEQRDSAMYRCASSLDGIYEQYFGPGTRLTVT.